These 24 T cell receptor beta chains were sequenced from one sample in a study of T-cell reconstitution after alpha-beta-depleted transplantation in children. It was with unique molecular identifiers that the TCRbeta library was prepared. TCRdb analysed the PCR reads with MiXCR anew, one entry per CDR3 protein. The top ten clones hold about 35% of a sample with 530,000 or so distinct CDR3 sequences, 25% to 30% of them seen once. Sequences were derived from PBMCs, sampled before TCRalphabeta/CD19-depleted stem cell transplant. The receptors here all came from a boy less than two years old with Wiskott-Aldrich syndrome, due to receive a stem cell transplant.

The chain couples TRBV25-1 to TRBJ1-1; D gene ambiguous. CDR3 length: 11 residues. V dropped 6 bases and J dropped 5 bases, with 7 bases sitting between them. Germline loops: CDR1 MGHDK, CDR2 SYGVNS. The CDR3 nucleotides are TGTGCCAGCAGGGGATGGACTGAAGCTTTCTTT. Translation: CASRGWTEAFF. Full variable domain (remainder filled in from reference TRBV25-1 and TRBJ1-1): EADIYQTPRYLVIGTGKKITLECSQTMGHDKMYWYQQDPGMELHLIHYSYGVNSTEKGDLSSESTVSRIRTEHFPLTLESARPSHTSQYLCASRGWTEAFFGQGTRLTVV.

The gene calls are TRBV10-3 and TRBJ2-7; 13 bases are shared with TRBD2. The CDR3 is made up of 14 amino acids. Germline V gives CDR1 ENHRY, CDR2 SYGVKD. Trimming took 6 bases from V and 3 from J; bases not matched to a gene: 2. CDR3 residues: CAIRLAGGGYEQYF. DNA of the CDR3: TGTGCCATCAGACTAGCGGGAGGGGGCTACGAGCAGTACTTC.

V gene TRBV20-1 combines with J gene TRBJ2-5, with 11 positions matching TRBD2. CDR3 length equals 15 residues. The ends lost 5 bases at V and 4 bases at J; junction bases unmatched: 9. The V gene's germline CDR1 is DFQATT and CDR2 SNEGSKA (reference sequence). CDR3 sequence (DNA): TGCAGTGCTTCGAGACTAGCGGGGTTTGGAGAGACCCAGTACTTC. It translates to CSASRLAGFGETQYF.

This clonotype was picked up a small number of times. The chain is built from TRBV10-3 and TRBJ2-5; 10 bases fit TRBD2. CDR1 ENHRY and CDR2 SYGVKD come from the germline V gene. This CDR3 spans 18 amino acids. After removal of 0 bases from V and 4 bases from J, the junction contained 11 bases not matched to a gene. DNA of the CDR3: TGTGCCATCAGTGAGTCCCCGGGTACTAGCGGGATAAGAGAGACCCAGTACTTC. Its translation is CAISESPGTSGIRETQYF.

The J gene is TRBJ1-2, the V gene TRBV20-1; D gene uncertain. The germline gives CDR1 DFQATT, CDR2 SNEGSKA (reference sequence). This CDR3 has 11 amino acids. The V end was cut by 3 bases, the J end by 3 bases, with 5 bases between. The CDR3 sequence: CSARGYYGYTF. The DNA for the CDR3 is TGCAGTGCTAGGGGCTACTATGGCTACACCTTC.

The chain joins TRBV5-1 to TRBJ2-3, with D maybe TRBD1 (5 bases). Per germline, CDR1 SGHRS and CDR2 YFSETQ. CDR3 length: 14 residues. Trimming removed 4 bases at V and 5 bases at J, with 14 bases between. CDR3 region: CASSLGLVIDTQYF. CDR3 nucleotide sequence: TGCGCCAGCAGCCTGGGGCTAGTGATAGATACGCAGTATTTT.

The V call is TRBV27, the J call TRBJ2-5; 8 bases fit TRBD1. Looked up from germline, CDR1 is MNHEY and CDR2 is SMNVEV (reference sequence). The CDR3 length is 16 residues. Losses at the gene ends were 7 bases for V and 3 bases for J; bases not matched to a gene: 13. The CDR3 DNA sequence: TGTGCCAGCACCAATTTACTGACAGGGGAAGAAGAGACCCAGTACTTC. Encoded protein: CASTNLLTGEEETQYF.

This clonotype is a singleton in its sample. The chain recombines TRBV12-3 or TRBV12-4 with TRBJ2-2; no reliable D call. Trimming cost V 1 base and J 8 bases, with 11 bases left between them. The CDR3 has 14 amino acids. For the CDR3, the DNA is TGTGCCAGCAGTTTAGGGTCCGGGCGTGGGGAGCTGTTTTTT. It codes for CASSLGSGRGELFF.

The chain combines TRBV28 with TRBJ2-7, with D unresolved. V lost 6 bases to trimming and J lost 6 bases, with 9 bases between them. Germline V gene data show CDR1 as MDHEN and CDR2 as SYDVKM. The CDR3 is 11 residues long. CDR3 nucleotide sequence: TGTGCCAGCAGCAAGAATCTCGAGCAGTACTTC. Its protein product is CASSKNLEQYF.

This clonotype was picked up a small number of times. CDR3 nucleotides: TGCGCCAGCAGCCATGGACTAGCGGGAGGTAACACCGGGGAGCTGTTTTTT. Its protein product is CASSHGLAGGNTGELFF. V and J are TRBV5-1 and TRBJ2-2, with TRBD2 matching over 14 bases. This CDR3 has 17 residues. V gave up 4 bases and J gave up 2 bases; unmatched junction bases: 4. The germline V gene has CDR1 SGHRS and CDR2 YFSETQ.

The table lists this clonotype with a few counts. CDR3 nucleotide sequence: TGTGCCAGCAGCTTAACGGGAGAGTACGGCTACACCTTC. It is translated as CASSLTGEYGYTF. The chain recombines TRBV7-3 with TRBJ1-2; no clear D. Per the germline V gene, CDR1 is SGHTA and CDR2 is FQGTGA. The V end was cut by 0 bases, the J end by 8 bases, with 10 bases between. The CDR3 totals 13 residues. The whole variable domain, filled in from reference TRBV7-3 and TRBJ1-2, reads GAGVSQTPSNKVTEKGKYVELRCDPISGHTALYWYRQSLGQGPEFLIYFQGTGAADDSGLPNDRFFAVRPEGSVSTLKIQRTERGDSAVYLCASSLTGEYGYTFGSGTRLTVV.

This clonotype appeared a single time. The chain has TRBV25-1 and TRBJ2-1; 14 bases fit TRBD2. Germline V gene data show CDR1 as MGHDK and CDR2 as SYGVNS. CDR3 size: 18 residues. V dropped 3 bases and J dropped 8; count of bases not matched to a gene: 12. The chain's CDR3 is CASSDGGLAGVIGYEQFF. The CDR3 DNA sequence: TGTGCCAGCAGTGATGGGGGACTAGCGGGAGTCATTGGGTATGAGCAGTTCTTC.

This clonotype was counted between two and nine times. The chain has TRBV7-2 and TRBJ1-1; D remains unclear. The CDR3 length is 15 residues. V gave up 6 bases and J gave up 1 base, with 15 bases separating them. Germline loops: CDR1 SGHTA, CDR2 FQGNSA. CDR3 in DNA: TGTGCCAGCAGTCCTAAGCGGGCAGGGAACACTGAAGCTTTCTTT. This encodes CASSPKRAGNTEAFF. The whole variable domain, remainder taken from reference TRBV7-2 and TRBJ1-1, is GAGVSQSPSNKVTEKGKDVELRCDPISGHTALYWYRQSLGQGLEFLIYFQGNSAPDKSGLPSDRFSAERTGGSVSTLTIQRTQQEDSAVYLCASSPKRAGNTEAFFGQGTRLTVV.

CDR3 region: CASSLGRWDEKLFF. The CDR3 coding sequence is TGTGCCAGCAGCCTCGGCCGATGGGATGAAAAACTGTTTTTT. The rearrangement uses TRBV12-3 or TRBV12-4 and TRBJ1-4; D is ambiguous. Trimming took off 6 bases at V and 6 bases at J, with 14 bases between the two ends. The CDR3 totals 14 residues.

This clonotype was found a few times. This chain links TRBV14 with TRBJ2-3, with 12 positions matching TRBD2. The CDR3 contains 17 residues. V was pared by 5 bases and J by 1 base, with 7 bases of the junction left unmatched. Germline V gene data show CDR1 as SGHDN and CDR2 as FVKESK. The CDR3 region has the DNA TGTGCCAGCAGCAACCGGACTAGCGGGAAACGCACAGATACGCAGTATTTT. It specifies CASSNRTSGKRTDTQYF.

The J gene is TRBJ2-3, the V gene TRBV15, with 8 bases fitting TRBD1. This CDR3 contains 14 residues. V gave up 4 bases and J gave up 3 bases; unmatched junction bases: 3. CDR1 is LNHNV and CDR2 is YYDKDF in the germline V gene (reference sequence). The CDR3 DNA follows: TGTGCCACCAGCACCGACAGGGGAACAGATACGCAGTATTTT. It is translated as CATSTDRGTDTQYF. The full variable domain, in which reference TRBV15 and TRBJ2-3 provide the parts outside the CDR3, is DAMVIQNPRYQVTQFGKPVTLSCSQTLNHNVMYWYQQKSSQAPKLLFHYYDKDFNNEADTPDNFQSRRPNTSFCFLDIRSPGLGDTAMYLCATSTDRGTDTQYFGPGTRLTVL.

This clonotype turned up a few times. The CDR3 region has the DNA TGCGCCAGCAGACCAACAGGGAACAAGGGGGGCACTGAAGCTTTCTTT. This gives the protein CASRPTGNKGGTEAFF. The chain carries TRBV5-1 and TRBJ1-1; D is perhaps TRBD1 (6 bases). Germline loops: CDR1 SGHRS, CDR2 YFSETQ. Between the trimmed V and J ends, which lost 5 bases and 4 bases, there was a span of 21 bases. The CDR3 is 16 residues long.

This clonotype was seen repeatedly, ten times or more. This chain uses TRBV7-2 with TRBJ2-3; D remains ambiguous. V shed 5 bases and J shed 4 bases, with 10 bases lying between them. The CDR3 covers 13 residues. Germline lookup yields CDR1 SGHTA and CDR2 FQGNSA. The CDR3 DNA sequence: TGTGCCAGCAGCCCGCTAGGCCCAGATACGCAGTATTTT. Its protein is CASSPLGPDTQYF.

In its sample, this clonotype was seen once. The chain combines TRBV7-9 with TRBJ1-2, with TRBD1 identical over 10 bases. V was clipped by 4 bases and J by 3 bases; unmatched bases: 8. The CDR3 consists of 16 residues. Per germline, CDR1 SEHNR and CDR2 FQNEAQ (reference sequence). The CDR3 here is CASSSPGTGVDYGYTF. Here the CDR3 DNA reads TGTGCCAGCAGCTCCCCGGGGACAGGGGTGGACTATGGCTACACCTTC.

The chain employs TRBV25-1 and TRBJ1-6; maybe TRBD1 (5 bases). Trimming pared 0 bases from V and 11 bases from J, leaving 11 bases between. The CDR3 runs 14 residues. Germline CDR1 is MGHDK and CDR2 is SYGVNS. The CDR3 DNA is TGTGCCAGCAGTGAATATGGGGCGGGGGCACCCCTCCACTTT. It yields the protein CASSEYGAGAPLHF.

V is TRBV27 and J is TRBJ1-5, with 9 bases matching TRBD1. The CDR3 length is 16 residues. Germline V gives CDR1 MNHEY, CDR2 SMNVEV (reference sequence). Trimming cost V 4 bases and J 9 bases; bases outside gene matches: 13. The CDR3 DNA reads as TGTGCCAGCAGTTCGGCTGCCGGGACAGGGATCCTGCCCCAGCATTTT. Its protein is CASSSAAGTGILPQHF.

The chain carries TRBV12-3 or TRBV12-4 and TRBJ2-1, with 11 bases fitting TRBD2. V shed 7 bases, J shed 10 bases, and the junction held 9 bases outside the gene matches. The CDR3 loop spans 14 amino acids. CDR3 sequence reads: CASTVGLADREQFF. The CDR3 DNA sequence: TGTGCCAGCACCGTGGGACTAGCGGATAGGGAGCAGTTCTTC.

The chain combines TRBV29-1 with TRBJ2-1, with 8 positions matching TRBD2. With V trimmed by 5 bases and J by 8 bases, 11 bases remained unmatched. Germline V gene sequence: CDR1 SQVTM, CDR2 ANQGSEA. The CDR3 sequence is 14 residues long. DNA of the CDR3: TGCAGCGTTCCCACGGGAGGGGGGTACGATGAGCAGTTCTTC. It encodes CSVPTGGGYDEQFF.

This clonotype came up a few times. Germline is not matched at one junction end, which may reflect a read error. This chain connects TRBV20-1 to TRBJ2-5; perhaps D is TRBD1 or TRBD2 (5 bases each). This CDR3 spans 14 amino acids. CDR1 is DFQATT, CDR2 SNEGSKA, per germline (reference sequence). CDR3 amino acids: CSPIGTTSQETQYF. CDR3 bases: TGCAGTCCCATTGGGACCACATCCCAAGAGACCCAGTACTTT.